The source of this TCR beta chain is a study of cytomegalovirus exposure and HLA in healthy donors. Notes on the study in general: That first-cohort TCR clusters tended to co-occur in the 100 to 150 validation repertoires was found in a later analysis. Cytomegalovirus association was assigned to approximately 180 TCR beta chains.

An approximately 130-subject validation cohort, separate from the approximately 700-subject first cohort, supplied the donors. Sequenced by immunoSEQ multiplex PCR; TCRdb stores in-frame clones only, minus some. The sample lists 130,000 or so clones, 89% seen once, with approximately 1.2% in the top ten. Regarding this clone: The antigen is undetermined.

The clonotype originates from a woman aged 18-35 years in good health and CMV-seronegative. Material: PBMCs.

As DNA, the CDR3 is TGTGCCAGCAGTGGACAGGTCTTGAACACTGAAGCTTTCTTT. As protein: CASSGQVLNTEAFF. The chain is built from TRBV6-6 and TRBJ1-1; 7 positions agree with TRBD1. V lost 5 bases to trimming and J lost 0 bases; unmatched junction nucleotides: 3. Germline CDR1 MNHNY, CDR2 SVGAGI (reference sequence). The CDR3 spans 14 residues.